The present TCR beta chain was sequenced within a study of CD8 T cells in Susac syndrome. Study as a whole: When blood was drawn, patients with Susac syndrome were on intravenous immunoglobulin alone, on corticosteroids, or therapy-naive.

CDR3 length: 15 amino acids. Trimming stripped 2 bases from V and 6 bases from J, with 17 bases between. CDR1 MGHRA and CDR2 YSYEKL come from the germline V gene. With random hexamers, 0.5 to 1 ug RNA was reverse transcribed. An immunoSEQ multiplex PCR amplified TCR beta CDR3 over 54 Vbeta and 13 Jbeta. From the immunoSEQ multiplex PCR reads, TCRdb called clonotypes with MiXCR, one entry per CDR3 protein. Found here are 95,000 to 150,000 distinct CDR3 sequences, around 94% of them singletons; the top ten hold 0.25% to 0.3%. Sequenced: CD8+ T cells from PBMCs. The rearrangement joins TRBV4-1 to TRBJ2-7; tentatively, D is TRBD2 (6 bases). The clonotype was recovered from a human donor with Susac syndrome. In DNA, the CDR3 is TGCGCCAGCAGCCAATCGCCGGGACTTGCGAGCGAGCAGTACTTC. Its translation: CASSQSPGLASEQYF.